These T cell receptor beta chains were read from a single sample in a study of OX40 agonist ivuxolimab in advanced cancers. TCRdb's table, derived via immunoSEQ multiplex PCR, lists solely in-frame clones and lacks some. The sample yields approximately 66,000 clones, more than 70% seen once. The sequenced sample was CD4+ or CD8+ T cells sorted from blood, obtained in a trial of the OX40 agonist ivuxolimab. The receptors here all came from an adult with an advanced solid tumor such as melanoma, head and neck, liver or kidney cancer. Each CDR3 is given without its conserved first and last residue.

v_gene	j_gene	CDR3aa
TRBV7-6	TRBJ2-2	ASSSYGGTGELF
TRBV2	TRBJ1-3	ASSEGGSGNTIY
TRBV18	TRBJ2-5	ASSPSGGAGETQY
TRBV20-1	TRBJ1-2	SAWTGGGYT
TRBV2	TRBJ2-7	ASSLYYEQY
TRBV6-1	TRBJ2-7	ASEQGGVYEQY
TRBV6-1	TRBJ2-6	ASSEALTGSGANVLT
TRBV28	TRBJ2-2	ASSLWEGELF
TRBV11-3	TRBJ1-1	ASSFTMNTEAF
TRBV15	TRBJ1-4	AANRGMSEKLF
TRBV7-2	TRBJ2-7	ASSRRETYEQY
TRBV9	TRBJ1-4	ASSPRQGQGNEKLF
TRBV6-1	TRBJ1-2	ASSDGQGGYGYT
TRBV7-9	TRBJ1-1	ATRDITSWGTEAF
TRBV5-1	TRBJ2-3	ASSLDSARQGIVDTQY
TRBV20-1	TRBJ1-2	SASADYGYT
TRBV15	TRBJ1-3	ATSRAGPGVNTIY
TRBV7-9	TRBJ2-1	ASSPMDRGGEQF
TRBV5-6	TRBJ1-2	ASSTRDRGYT
TRBV15	TRBJ2-3	ATSRDIQGTYTQY
TRBV5-1	TRBJ2-2	ASMDGAQGGELF
TRBV9	TRBJ1-3	ASSALGQAAGNTIY
TRBV7-9	TRBJ2-7	ASSLAGTGYEQY
TRBV5-1	TRBJ2-3	ASSPGGTGGIDTQY
TRBV15	TRBJ1-4	ATSRGINEKLF
TRBV5-8	TRBJ2-2	ASRDRVKTGELF
TRBV16	TRBJ2-1	ASSRSGTANNEQF
TRBV27	TRBJ1-6	ASSLRGGQGNSPLH
TRBV5-1	.	ASSLEAGYEQY
TRBV2	TRBJ2-1	ASSDRLESEQF
TRBV11-2	TRBJ1-6	ASSLERTGVSPLH